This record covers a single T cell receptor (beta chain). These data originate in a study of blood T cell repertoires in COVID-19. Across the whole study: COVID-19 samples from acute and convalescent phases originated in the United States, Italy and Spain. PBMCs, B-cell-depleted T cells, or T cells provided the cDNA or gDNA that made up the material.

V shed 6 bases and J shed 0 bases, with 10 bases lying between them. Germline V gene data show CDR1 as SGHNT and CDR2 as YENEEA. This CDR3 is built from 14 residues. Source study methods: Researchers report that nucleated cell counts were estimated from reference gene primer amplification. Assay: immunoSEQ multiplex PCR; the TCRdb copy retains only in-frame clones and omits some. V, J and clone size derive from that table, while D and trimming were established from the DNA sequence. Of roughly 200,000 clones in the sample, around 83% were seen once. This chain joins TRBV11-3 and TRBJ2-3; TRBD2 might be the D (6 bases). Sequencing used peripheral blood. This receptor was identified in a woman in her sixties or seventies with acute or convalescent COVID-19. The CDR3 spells CASRRGLSTDTQYF. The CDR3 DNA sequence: TGTGCCAGCAGGAGGGGACTGAGCACAGATACGCAGTATTTT.